The 8 T cell receptor beta chains in this list originate from one sample, sequenced in a study of blood T cell repertoires in COVID-19. Here immunoSEQ multiplex PCR was the method, and the copy in TCRdb shows in-frame clones only, minus some. The sample yields some 16,000 clones, around 87% seen once. Sequenced sample: peripheral blood. These receptors were taken from a human donor in a cohort sampled during active COVID-19.

The V and J genes are TRBV3-1 (or the pseudogene TRBV3-2) and TRBJ2-2, with TRBD2 identical over 10 bases. The germline CDR1 and CDR2 sequences are LGHDT and YNNKEL (reference sequence). The CDR3 length is 17 residues. After removal of 5 bases from V and 3 bases from J, the junction contained 9 bases not matched to a gene. The CDR3 spells CASSAARSGGYTGELFF. Here the CDR3 DNA reads TGTGCCAGCAGCGCTGCCCGTAGCGGGGGGTACACCGGGGAGCTGTTTTTT.

The CDR3 sequence is CASSLMPSGGTEAFF. In DNA form, the CDR3 reads TGTGCCAGCAGTTTAATGCCCTCCGGTGGTACTGAAGCTTTCTTT. The chain is built from TRBV27 and TRBJ1-1; no firm D call. The CDR3 loop spans 15 amino acids. Germline-derived CDR1 and CDR2 are MNHEY and SMNVEV (reference sequence). Trimming removed 2 bases from V and 5 bases from J, with 15 bases in between.

In this sample, this clone turned up a few times. The chain joins TRBV29-1 to TRBJ2-2, with TRBD2 as a possible D gene (7 bases). Germline V CDR1 and CDR2: SQVTM, ANQGSEA. The CDR3 consists of 17 residues. V was pared by 4 bases and J by 6 bases, with 24 bases between. The CDR3: CSVAKLAGAASAGELFF. The CDR3 DNA follows: TGCAGCGTTGCCAAACTGGCGGGGGCCGCTTCGGCCGGGGAGCTGTTTTTT.

V is TRBV3-1 (or the pseudogene TRBV3-2) and J is TRBJ1-1; 8 bases are shared with TRBD1. The length of the CDR3 is 16 residues. Trimming at V came to 4 bases and at J to 1 base, leaving 8 bases not matched to a gene. In germline, CDR1 is LGHDT, CDR2 YNNKEL (reference sequence). DNA for the CDR3: TGTGCCAGCAGCCCGATTCGACAGGGGCAGAACACTGAAGCTTTCTTT. Protein sequence: CASSPIRQGQNTEAFF.

The chain combines TRBV5-1 with TRBJ2-5, with 7 bases that match TRBD1. Trimming at V came to 1 base and at J to 7 bases, leaving 16 bases not matched to a gene. Germline CDR1 SGHRS, CDR2 YFSETQ. The CDR3 has 17 residues. In DNA, the CDR3 is TGCGCCAGCAGCTTGCTGTTAGGGGACAGCTCTCCTGCGACCCAGTACTTC. Translating gives CASSLLLGDSSPATQYF.

The CDR3 DNA follows: TGCGCCAGCAGCTTGGGACAGGGCCTAGCCAAAAACATTCAGTACTTC. Protein product: CASSLGQGLAKNIQYF. This sequence joins TRBV5-1 and TRBJ2-4, with 7 bases identical to TRBD1. Per the germline V gene, CDR1 is SGHRS and CDR2 is YFSETQ. V was pared by 0 bases and J by 0 bases, with 3 bases of the junction left unmatched. The CDR3 consists of 16 residues.

The chain recombines TRBV2 with TRBJ2-6; no reliable D call. V gave up 6 bases and J gave up 3 bases, with 3 bases separating them. The CDR3 length is 12 residues. CDR1 SNHLY and CDR2 FYNNEI come from the germline V gene. CDR3 region: CASRSGANVLTF. CDR3 bases: TGTGCCAGCAGGAGTGGGGCCAACGTCCTGACTTTC.

This chain joins TRBV11-3 and TRBJ2-7; 7 nucleotides line up with TRBD1. Germline-derived CDR1 and CDR2 are SGHNT and YENEEA. Trimming cost V 3 bases and J 5 bases; bases outside gene matches: 10. The CDR3 has 15 residues. The CDR3: CASSFNPDRANEQYF. DNA for the CDR3: TGTGCCAGCAGCTTCAACCCTGACAGGGCCAACGAGCAGTACTTC.